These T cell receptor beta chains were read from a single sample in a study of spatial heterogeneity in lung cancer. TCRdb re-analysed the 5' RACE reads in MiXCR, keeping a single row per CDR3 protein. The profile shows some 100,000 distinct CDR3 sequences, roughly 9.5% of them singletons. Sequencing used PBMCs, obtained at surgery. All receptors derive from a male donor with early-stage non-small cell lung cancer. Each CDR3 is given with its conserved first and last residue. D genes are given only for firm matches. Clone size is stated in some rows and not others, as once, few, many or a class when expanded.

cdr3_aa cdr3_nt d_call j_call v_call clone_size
CASSARTGLNQPQHF TGTGCCAGCAGCGCGCGGACAGGGCTCAATCAGCCCCAGCATTTT TRBD1 TRBJ1-5 TRBV7-2 .
CASSLKAYYGYTF TGTGCCAGCAGCTTAAAGGCCTACTATGGCTACACCTTC . TRBJ1-2 TRBV7-2 few
CASSPPGLALQTQYF TGTGCCAGCAGCCCGCCGGGACTAGCACTGCAGACCCAGTACTTC TRBD2 TRBJ2-5 TRBV7-2 few
CATSSQVAGAYNEQFF TGTGCCACCAGCTCCCAGGTGGCGGGAGCCTACAATGAGCAGTTCTTC TRBD2 TRBJ2-1 TRBV15 few
CAISESTGNTEAFF TGTGCCATCAGTGAGTCGACCGGGAACACTGAAGCTTTCTTT . TRBJ1-1 TRBV10-3 .
CASSKTSGGPRTQYF TGTGCCAGCAGTAAGACTAGCGGGGGACCTCGAACGCAGTATTTT TRBD2 TRBJ2-3 TRBV12-3/TRBV12-4 .
CSAREDMNTEAFF TGCAGTGCTAGAGAGGACATGAACACTGAAGCTTTCTTT . TRBJ1-1 TRBV20-1 many
CASSEEIGGFEQFF TGTGCCAGCAGTGAAGAAATCGGGGGATTCGAGCAGTTCTTC . TRBJ2-1 TRBV2 once
CASSFGQGANTEAFF TGTGCCAGCAGCTTCGGGCAGGGGGCGAACACTGAAGCTTTCTTT TRBD1 TRBJ1-1 TRBV11-3 few
CASSHVPSGVGTGELFF TGCGCCAGCAGCCACGTTCCTAGCGGAGTAGGCACCGGGGAGCTGTTTTTT TRBD2 TRBJ2-2 TRBV4-1 many
CASSPATEAFF TGTGCCAGCAGCCCAGCCACTGAAGCTTTCTTT . TRBJ1-1 TRBV11-2 few
CASSQDVGHYGYTF TGTGCCAGCAGCCAAGATGTGGGCCACTATGGCTACACCTTC . TRBJ1-2 TRBV14 many
CATSDMGRGSGTLQETQYF TGTGCCACCAGTGACATGGGACGGGGCTCGGGGACCCTCCAAGAGACCCAGTACTTC . TRBJ2-5 TRBV24-1 many
CASSPSPNTYEQYF TGTGCCAGCAGTCCCTCCCCGAATACCTACGAGCAGTACTTC . TRBJ2-7 TRBV6-6 many
CASSLGVGATDTQYF TGTGCCAGCAGCTTAGGTGTGGGGGCCACAGATACGCAGTATTTT . TRBJ2-3 TRBV7-2 many
CASSEPGQGRREQYF TGTGCCAGCAGTGAGCCGGGGCAGGGGCGTCGAGAGCAGTACTTC . TRBJ2-7 TRBV25-1 few
CASSLALSSGGYEQYF TGCGCCAGCAGCTTGGCCTTGTCTAGCGGGGGTTACGAGCAGTACTTC TRBD2 TRBJ2-7 TRBV5-1 few